The subject of this entry is one T cell receptor (beta chain). Method: immunoSEQ multiplex PCR; TCRdb's copy keeps in-frame clones and lacks some. The sample lists tens of thousands of clones, roughly three quarters occurring once. These data come from a study of blood T cell repertoires in COVID-19. Study information: Samples representing acute and convalescent COVID-19 were sourced from the United States, Italy and Spain. T cells, B-cell-depleted T cells, or PBMCs provided the cDNA or gDNA that served as material.

This CDR3 is built from 14 residues. The trim removed 3 bases at V and 9 bases at J, leaving 8 bases unmatched. Per the germline V gene, CDR1 is DFQATT and CDR2 is SNEGSKA (reference sequence). The sample comprised peripheral blood. V is TRBV20-1 and J is TRBJ2-1; 10 nucleotides align to TRBD2. The receptor's source is a human donor in a cohort sampled during active COVID-19. CDR3 protein: CSASQSGRAIEQFF. As DNA, the CDR3 is TGCAGTGCTAGTCAAAGCGGGAGGGCCATTGAGCAGTTCTTC.